This T cell receptor (beta chain) was retrieved from a study of Graves' ophthalmopathy and Graves' hyperthyroidism. In this sample, this clonotype turned up many times. V gave up 5 bases and J gave up 2 bases, with 11 bases separating them. Germline V CDR1 and CDR2: KGHDR, SFDVKD. This CDR3 is 14 amino acids long. Scientists amplified the TCR beta CDR3 regions from RNA transcripts. First-round RT-PCR employed HTBI primers, with a second-round multiplex PCR after it. TCRdb re-analysed the multiplex PCR reads in MiXCR, keeping a single row per CDR3 protein. The sample yields about 740,000 distinct CDR3 sequences, roughly 40% seen once.

The gene calls are TRBV24-1 and TRBJ1-2; tentative D call: TRBD1 (5 bases). The source of this sequence is an adult man with Graves' ophthalmopathy. Sequences were obtained from peripheral blood. The CDR3 spells CATSGSNRNYGYTF. The CDR3 bases are TGTGCCACCAGTGGGAGCAACAGGAACTATGGCTACACCTTC.